A selection of T cell receptor beta chains follows, all from one sample in a study of OX40 agonist ivuxolimab in advanced cancers. Sequenced by immunoSEQ multiplex PCR; TCRdb stores in-frame clones only, minus some. The sample carries about 62,000 clones, about 83% recorded once. The starting material was CD4+ or CD8+ T cells sorted from blood, obtained in a trial of the OX40 agonist ivuxolimab. All receptors come from an adult with an advanced solid tumor such as melanoma, head and neck, liver or kidney cancer. CDR3s include the opening cysteine and the closing phenylalanine or tryptophan. The order of the fields is CDR3 length, V gene, J gene, D gene, clone size, CDR3 DNA, CDR3 protein. D genes are given only for firm matches. Clone size is given for some rows only: seen once, a few or many times, or a class if the clone is expanded.

>13|TRBV5-4|TRBJ2-3|-|-
TGTGCCAGCAGCCCCCCCCGCACAGATACGCAGTATTTT
CASSPPRTDTQYF
>16|TRBV7-9|TRBJ1-3|-|-
TGTGCCAGCAGCCTAGAAGGGGGGGCGGCTGGAAACACCATATATTTT
CASSLEGGAAGNTIYF
>15|TRBV6-1|TRBJ2-7|TRBD1|-
TGTGCCAGCAGTAATCCGGGACAGGGGGTTTACGAGCAGTACTTC
CASSNPGQGVYEQYF
>16|TRBV9|TRBJ2-2|TRBD1|-
TGTGCCAGCAGCGTTTTAGGACAGGGGTTCTCCGGGGAGCTGTTTTTT
CASSVLGQGFSGELFF
>16|TRBV2|TRBJ2-2|TRBD2|-
TGTGCCAGCAGTGGGGCTAGCGGGAGGGCCACCGGGGAGCTGTTTTTT
CASSGASGRATGELFF
>17|TRBV30|TRBJ1-1|-|-
TGTGCCTGGAGTGTACGGGAGGCCCGGAATTTGAACACTGAAGCTTTCTTT
CAWSVREARNLNTEAFF
>16|TRBV7-9|TRBJ1-5|-|-
TGTGCCAGCAGCTTAAGCTCGGCGAGTGAAGGTCAGCCCCAGCATTTT
CASSLSSASEGQPQHF
>15|TRBV5-1|TRBJ1-1|-|-
TGCGCCAGCAGCTTGGCCCAGGGACATGCTTCTGAAGCTTTCTTT
CASSLAQGHASEAFF
>13|TRBV7-9|TRBJ2-3|-|once
TGTGCCAGCAGCCCGGGGGGCGCAGATACGCAGTATTTT
CASSPGGADTQYF
>14|TRBV7-8|TRBJ1-1|TRBD1|once
TGTGCCAGCAGCTCGGGACAGGTGAACACTGAAGCTTTCTTT
CASSSGQVNTEAFF
>15|TRBV2|TRBJ2-7|TRBD2|few
TGTGCCAGCAGTGAAGTGGCGGGAGCCAGGAACGAGCAGTACTTC
CASSEVAGARNEQYF
>14|TRBV2|TRBJ1-5|-|-
TGTGCCAGCAACCCGACAGGACGCAATCAGCCCCAGCATTTT
CASNPTGRNQPQHF
>15|TRBV19|TRBJ2-7|-|-
TGTGCCAGTAGTATTTCCGGGAGCCCACCCTACGAGCAGTACTTC
CASSISGSPPYEQYF
>15|TRBV5-4|TRBJ1-2|-|-
TGTGCCAGCAGCCCGGAGCGGACCCGCGGCTATGGCTACACCTTC
CASSPERTRGYGYTF
>14|TRBV19|TRBJ1-1|TRBD1|-
TGTGCCAGCCGAGAGGACAGGTGGAGCACTGAAGCTTTCTTT
CASREDRWSTEAFF
>15|TRBV9|TRBJ1-3|TRBD1|-
TGTGCCAGCAGCTACACAGGGGAGGCTGGAAACACCATATATTTT
CASSYTGEAGNTIYF
>15|TRBV6-6|TRBJ1-6|TRBD1|-
TGTGCCAGCAGTGAGACAGGGCCGCGGAATTCACCCCTCCACTTT
CASSETGPRNSPLHF
>13|TRBV30|TRBJ1-4|TRBD1|-
TGTGCCTGGAGTGTGACAGGGGCAGGGGAACTGTTTTTT
CAWSVTGAGELFF
>16|TRBV28|TRBJ2-1|TRBD1|-
TGTGCCAGCAGCCTACCCGGACAGGGAAGGAGAAATGAGCAGTTCTTC
CASSLPGQGRRNEQFF
>15|TRBV6-1|TRBJ2-2|-|-
TGTGCCAGCGTTTCCCCGAACACCGGCACCGGGGAGCTGTTTTTT
CASVSPNTGTGELFF
>14|TRBV7-2|TRBJ1-5|TRBD1|-
TGTGCCAGCAGGAGGACAGGGCAAAATCAGCCCCAGCATTTT
CASRRTGQNQPQHF
>12|TRBV5-4|TRBJ1-2|TRBD1|-
TGTGCCAGCAGTAATGACAGGGTCGGCTACACCTTC
CASSNDRVGYTF
>12|TRBV5-8|TRBJ2-7|-|-
TGTGCCAGCACCCGGCTAGGCCGCGAGCAGTACTTC
CASTRLGREQYF
>15|TRBV10-3|TRBJ2-3|-|-
TGTGCCATCAGTGAGTGGGGGGGGCCAACAGATACGCAGTATTTT
CAISEWGGPTDTQYF
>16|TRBV9|TRBJ2-3|TRBD2|-
TGTGCCAGCAGCGGAGGAAGCGGGACTGGCACAGATACGCAGTATTTT
CASSGGSGTGTDTQYF
>12|TRBV27|TRBJ2-7|-|-
TGTGCCAGCAGTAGGGTCCCCTACGAGCAGTACTTC
CASSRVPYEQYF
>14|TRBV5-4|TRBJ1-2|-|-
TGTGCCAGCAGAGACCTCAGGGAGGACTATGGCTACACCTTC
CASRDLREDYGYTF
>20|TRBV5-1|TRBJ2-5|TRBD2|-
TGCGCCAGCAGCCCCTCTCTAGCGGGAGGGCCTACTTCTATACCGGAGACCCAGTACTTC
CASSPSLAGGPTSIPETQYF
>15|TRBV6-5|TRBJ1-5|TRBD1|-
TGTGCCAGCAGTTTGGGACAGGGGTGGAATCAGCCCCAGCATTTT
CASSLGQGWNQPQHF
>14|TRBV28|TRBJ2-1|-|-
TGTGCCAGCAGTCCCCCGGGGGCGCGAGATGAGCAGTTCTTC
CASSPPGARDEQFF
>16|TRBV7-8|TRBJ2-5|TRBD2|-
TGTGCCAGCAGCTTGGGGGTAGCGGGGGACCAAGAGACCCAGTACTTC
CASSLGVAGDQETQYF